A single sample is the source of the 15 T cell receptor beta chains below, sequenced in a study of tissue T cells after allogeneic stem cell transplantation. Data came from immunoSEQ multiplex PCR; TCRdb stores just in-frame clones and leaves some out. The sample shows over a thousand clones, roughly four fifths of them seen only once. Sequences were derived from spleen tissue, sampled at autopsy. The receptors here all came from a male patient aged 35 to 70 with steroid-refractory graft-versus-host disease after an allogeneic stem cell transplant. Some of the T cells may derive from the graft donor.

DNA of the CDR3: TGTGCCAGCAGTTACCGGGGGACAGTCCGCTACTACGAGCAGTACTTC. It translates to CASSYRGTVRYYEQYF. The chain carries TRBV6-2 or TRBV6-3 and TRBJ2-7; D may be TRBD1 (7 bases). Germline V gene data show CDR1 as MNHEY and CDR2 as SVGEGT. The CDR3 runs to 16 residues. Trimming took 2 bases from V and 3 from J, leaving 17 bases between them.

The chain uses TRBV5-1 and TRBJ2-2; 9 nucleotides match TRBD2. This CDR3 has 18 residues. CDR1 and CDR2 (germline): SGHRS, YFSETQ. With 1 base clipped from V and 5 bases from J, the junction kept 12 bases outside the gene matches. CDR3 amino acids: CASSLYGSRGGATGELFF. The DNA of the CDR3 is TGCGCCAGCAGCTTGTACGGTTCTCGCGGGGGGGCGACCGGGGAGCTGTTTTTT.

The chain joins TRBV10-2 to TRBJ2-5, with D unclear. Trimming took off 3 bases at V and 5 bases at J, with 13 bases between the two ends. This CDR3 is 14 amino acids long. Germline V gene sequence: CDR1 WSHSY, CDR2 SAAADI. CDR3 coding DNA: TGCGCCAGCAGTGAACGCCAAGGGTGGGAGACCCAGTACTTC. Encoded protein: CASSERQGWETQYF.

This chain connects TRBV4-1 to TRBJ2-3; 9 bases match TRBD2. Germline CDR1 and CDR2: MGHRA and YSYEKL. The ends lost 4 bases at V and 2 bases at J; junction bases unmatched: 10. This CDR3 region has 17 residues. The DNA of the CDR3 is TGCGCCAGCAGCCGAGACGGGACTAGCAGTCTCACAGATACGCAGTATTTT. It encodes CASSRDGTSSLTDTQYF.

This clone was recorded only once. The rearrangement uses TRBV27 and TRBJ2-2; D ambiguous. This CDR3 comprises 14 residues. V lost 6 bases and J 6 bases, leaving 14 bases between the germline ends. Germline V CDR1 and CDR2: MNHEY, SMNVEV (reference sequence). The CDR3 sequence: CASSLRWFAGELFF. The CDR3 DNA sequence: TGTGCCAGCAGCCTTAGGTGGTTCGCCGGGGAGCTGTTTTTT.

J is TRBJ2-1 and V is TRBV27; no clear D. The CDR3 runs to 11 residues. Germline V lookup: CDR1 MNHEY, CDR2 SMNVEV (reference sequence). Deletions cut 6 bases from V and 4 bases from J, with 4 bases between. The CDR3 DNA reads as TGTGCCAGCAGACAGTACAATGAGCAGTTCTTC. Translating it yields CASRQYNEQFF.

This chain connects TRBV6-4 to TRBJ2-1; the match to TRBD2 covers 9 bases. Unmatched junction bases numbered 6, after V lost 0 bases and J lost 0 bases. Germline V lookup: CDR1 MRHNA, CDR2 SNTAGT. The CDR3 is 18 amino acids. The chain's CDR3 is CASSDSGLAGSSYNEQFF. The CDR3, as DNA: TGTGCCAGCAGTGACTCTGGGCTAGCGGGGAGCTCCTACAATGAGCAGTTCTTC.

This rearrangement joins TRBV29-1 to TRBJ1-2; D is possibly TRBD1 (6 bases). Germline V gene lookup returns CDR1 SQVTM and CDR2 ANQGSEA. This CDR3 spans 14 amino acids. The ends were cut back, 2 bases at V and 2 bases at J, with 12 bases in the middle. The DNA for the CDR3 is TGCAGCGTTGAAATCCAGGGGAGGAACTATGGCTACACCTTC. This translates into CSVEIQGRNYGYTF.

The chain has TRBV10-3 and TRBJ1-6; D remains unclear. CDR1 is ENHRY, CDR2 SYGVKD, per germline. The CDR3 spans 14 residues. V lost 6 bases and J 0 bases, leaving 6 bases between the germline ends. The CDR3 region is CAISESSYNSPLHF. The CDR3 nucleotides are TGTGCCATCAGCGAGAGCTCCTATAATTCACCCCTCCACTTT.

J is TRBJ2-7 and V is TRBV5-1; TRBD2 matches at 16 bases. Germline lookup yields CDR1 SGHRS and CDR2 YFSETQ. This CDR3 is built from 16 residues. V gave up 4 bases and J gave up 2 bases; unmatched junction bases: 3. The CDR3 sequence is CASSIGTSGGAYEQYF. For the CDR3, the DNA is TGCGCCAGCAGCATCGGGACTAGCGGGGGGGCCTACGAGCAGTACTTC.

The CDR3 sequence: CASSLGSGSDTQYF. CDR3 coding DNA: TGTGCCAGCAGCTTAGGGTCGGGGTCAGATACGCAGTATTTT. The V call is TRBV7-7, the J call TRBJ2-3; possibly TRBD2 for D (5 bases). CDR3 length equals 14 residues. CDR1 and CDR2 from the germline V gene are SSHAT and FNYEAQ (reference sequence). Deletions cut 1 base from V and 4 bases from J, with 9 bases between. The full variable domain, with the rest looked up from reference TRBV7-7 and TRBJ2-3, is GAGVSQSPRYKVTKRGQDVTLRCDPISSHATLYWYQQALGQGPEFLTYFNYEAQPDKSGLPSDRFSAERPEGSISTLTIQRTEQRDSAMYRCASSLGSGSDTQYFGPGTRLTVL.

The chain carries TRBV19 and TRBJ1-4; D is possibly TRBD1 (5 bases). V was trimmed by 4 bases and J by 5 bases, leaving 11 bases between them. Germline V gene data show CDR1 as LNHDA and CDR2 as SQIVND (reference sequence). This CDR3 has 14 amino acids. The CDR3 bases are TGTGCCAGTAGTAAGACAGTTCAGAATGAAAAACTGTTTTTT. Translating it yields CASSKTVQNEKLFF. Filled out from reference TRBV19 and TRBJ1-4, the complete variable domain reads DGGITQSPKYLFRKEGQNVTLSCEQNLNHDAMYWYRQDPGQGLRLIYYSQIVNDFQKGDIAEGYSVSREKKESFPLTVTSAQKNPTAFYLCASSKTVQNEKLFFGSGTQLSVL.

The V and J genes are TRBV6-2 or TRBV6-3 and TRBJ2-1; D gene unclear. Trimming shortened V by 6 bases and J by 7 bases, and 19 bases separated the two germline ends. Germline V gene data show CDR1 as MNHEY and CDR2 as SVGEGT. This CDR3 spans 15 amino acids. DNA of the CDR3: TGTGCCAGCAGCCCAGACACAACTTTTTCAAATGAGCAGTTCTTC. Protein sequence: CASSPDTTFSNEQFF.

The V and J genes are TRBV29-1 and TRBJ2-7; D unclear. The CDR3 is made up of 13 amino acids. Deletions cut 2 bases from V and 6 bases from J, with 14 bases between. The germline gives CDR1 SQVTM, CDR2 ANQGSEA. The CDR3 here is CSVELRQLGEQYF. DNA for the CDR3: TGCAGCGTTGAATTACGGCAACTCGGCGAGCAGTACTTC.

V is TRBV4-2 and J is TRBJ1-4; 10 bases fit TRBD1. J gave up 7 bases and V 0 bases, and 8 bases lay outside the gene matches. The CDR3 is 17 amino acids. Germline-derived CDR1 and CDR2 are LGHNA and YNFKEQ. The CDR3: CASSQEGTGVLGEKLFF. Written as DNA, the CDR3 is TGTGCCAGCAGCCAAGAAGGGACAGGGGTGCTAGGTGAAAAACTGTTTTTT.